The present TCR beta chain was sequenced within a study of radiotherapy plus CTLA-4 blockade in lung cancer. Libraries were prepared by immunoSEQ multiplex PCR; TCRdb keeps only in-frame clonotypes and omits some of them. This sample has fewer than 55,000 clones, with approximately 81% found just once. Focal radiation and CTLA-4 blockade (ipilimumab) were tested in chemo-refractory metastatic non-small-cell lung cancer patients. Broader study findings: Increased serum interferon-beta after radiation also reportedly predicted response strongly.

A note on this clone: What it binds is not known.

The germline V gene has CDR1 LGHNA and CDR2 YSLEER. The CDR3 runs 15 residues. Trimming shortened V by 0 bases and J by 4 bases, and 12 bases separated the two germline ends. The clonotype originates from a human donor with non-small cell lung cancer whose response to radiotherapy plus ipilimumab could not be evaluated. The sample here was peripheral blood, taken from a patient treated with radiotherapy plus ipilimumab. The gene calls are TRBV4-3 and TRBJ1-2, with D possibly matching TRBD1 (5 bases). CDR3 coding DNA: TGCGCCAGCAGCCAAGATGAGGGACTCACCTATGGCTACACCTTC. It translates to CASSQDEGLTYGYTF.